Listed here are 6 T cell receptor beta chains from one sample, sequenced in a study of T cells in Graves' hyperthyroidism and ophthalmopathy. Regions amplified from RNA transcripts were the TCR beta CDR3 regions. First-round RT-PCR targeting the TCR CDR3 was performed with the HTBI primer set. Via MiXCR, TCRdb re-called the multiplex PCR reads, giving one row per CDR3 protein. The table has hundreds of thousands of distinct CDR3 sequences, around 15% seen once; the top ten hold roughly 10%. The sequenced sample was blood. All receptors derive from a woman between 18 and 29 years old with Graves' hyperthyroidism.

This clonotype was recorded a few times. The CDR3 region has the DNA TGCAGTGCTAGAATTAGCACCTACGAGCAGTACTTC. It codes for CSARISTYEQYF. The chain couples TRBV20-1 to TRBJ2-7; D not resolved. Germline V gene sequence: CDR1 DFQATT, CDR2 SNEGSKA (reference sequence). V was shortened by 2 bases and J by 2 bases, with 7 bases between the two germline ends. The CDR3 is 12 amino acids.

The chain uses TRBV11-2 and TRBJ2-7, with TRBD2 matching over 7 bases. Germline CDR1 reads SGHAT; CDR2 reads FQNNGV. The V gene end was trimmed by 2 bases and the J gene end by 3 bases; junction bases not matched to a gene: 7. The CDR3 covers 15 residues. The CDR3 DNA reads as TGTGCCAGCAGCTTAATCGCTAGCGGATACTACGAGCAGTACTTC. Its protein product is CASSLIASGYYEQYF.

The chain has TRBV19 and TRBJ2-7, with D unclear. This CDR3 is 15 amino acids long. The V and J ends lost 3 bases and 0 bases respectively, with 12 bases between them. Germline values: CDR1 LNHDA, CDR2 SQIVND (reference sequence). The CDR3 loop reads CASSIGPPSSYEQYF. CDR3 nucleotide sequence: TGTGCCAGTAGTATTGGGCCTCCCAGCTCCTACGAGCAGTACTTC.

This clonotype has ten or more counts. The chain has TRBV11-2 and TRBJ2-7; D is possibly TRBD1 or TRBD2 (6 bases each). The CDR3 consists of 15 residues. Germline V gives CDR1 SGHAT, CDR2 FQNNGV. Trimming removed 0 bases at V and 2 bases at J, with 11 bases between. The DNA for the CDR3 is TGTGCCAGCAGCTTAGAACCAGGGGAGGCCTACGAGCAGTACTTC. Protein product: CASSLEPGEAYEQYF. Filled out from reference TRBV11-2 and TRBJ2-7, the complete variable domain reads EAGVAQSPRYKIIEKRQSVAFWCNPISGHATLYWYQQILGQGPKLLIQFQNNGVVDDSQLPKDRFSAERLKGVDSTLKIQPAKLEDSAVYLCASSLEPGEAYEQYFGPGTRLTVT.

Many counts were recorded for this clonotype. This chain connects TRBV11-2 to TRBJ2-1, with 12 bases lining up with TRBD2. V was pared by 4 bases and J by 0 bases, with 13 bases of the junction left unmatched. Looked up from germline, CDR1 is SGHAT and CDR2 is FQNNGV. This CDR3 contains 20 residues. The CDR3 here is CASSSSGGRLAGVSYNEQFF. CDR3 bases: TGTGCCAGCAGCTCGTCAGGTGGAAGACTAGCGGGAGTCTCCTACAATGAGCAGTTCTTC. The full variable domain, rest sourced from reference TRBV11-2 and TRBJ2-1, is EAGVAQSPRYKIIEKRQSVAFWCNPISGHATLYWYQQILGQGPKLLIQFQNNGVVDDSQLPKDRFSAERLKGVDSTLKIQPAKLEDSAVYLCASSSSGGRLAGVSYNEQFFGPGTRLTVL.

This clonotype was observed a handful of times. The chain couples TRBV6-1 to TRBJ2-3; 8 bases align to TRBD2. There are 15 residues in the CDR3. J gave up 2 bases and V 11 bases, and 12 bases lay outside the gene matches. Germline V gene data show CDR1 as MNHNS and CDR2 as SASEGT. The CDR3 DNA is TGTGCCTCCCGAATGTATAGCGGGGCCACAGATACGCAGTATTTT. Translated: CASRMYSGATDTQYF.